The 6 T cell receptor beta chains reported below all come from one sample, sequenced in a study of cytomegalovirus exposure and HLA in healthy donors. A multiplex PCR was run with 60 Vbeta primers and 13 Jbeta primers. Sequenced by immunoSEQ multiplex PCR; TCRdb stores in-frame clones only, minus some. The data contain 95,000 to 100,000 clones, roughly four fifths of them seen just once; the ten biggest clones take up more than 9%. The sample was PBMCs. The receptor source for this set is a man in his fifties in good health and CMV-seronegative.

The gene calls are TRBV28 and TRBJ2-1; 10 bases are a match to TRBD2. The length of the CDR3 is 17 residues. Germline V gene lookup returns CDR1 MDHEN and CDR2 SYDVKM. Trimming cost V 6 bases and J 8 bases; bases outside gene matches: 16. The CDR3 is CASRSPGLASWWDEQFF. CDR3 bases: TGTGCCAGCAGGTCTCCGGGACTAGCGTCGTGGTGGGATGAGCAGTTCTTC. The complete variable domain, with remaining parts taken from reference TRBV28 and TRBJ2-1, reads DVKVTQSSRYLVKRTGEKVFLECVQDMDHENMFWYRQDPGLGLRLIYFSYDVKMKEKGDIPEGYSVSREKKERFSLILESASTNQTSMYLCASRSPGLASWWDEQFFGPGTRLTVL.

The chain has TRBV19 and TRBJ1-5; TRBD1 agrees at 10 bases. This CDR3 has 16 residues. Germline V CDR1 and CDR2: LNHDA, SQIVND (reference sequence). Germline trimming cut 5 bases from V and 6 bases from J; bases unmatched to any gene: 10. CDR3 coding DNA: TGTGCCAGTAGTGCCCAGACAGGGGGCCTTGGTCAGCCCCAGCATTTT. It yields the protein CASSAQTGGLGQPQHF.

The rearrangement uses TRBV10-3 and TRBJ2-3, with D uncertain. The germline V gene has CDR1 ENHRY and CDR2 SYGVKD. Trimming pared 3 bases from V and 4 bases from J, leaving 11 bases between. CDR3 length: 14 amino acids. The CDR3 reads CAISDSGLADTQYF. The CDR3 coding sequence is TGTGCCATCAGTGATTCTGGGCTGGCAGATACGCAGTATTTT.

This chain uses TRBV4-1 with TRBJ2-5, with no clear D. The CDR3 length is 11 residues. V lost 4 bases to trimming and J lost 4 bases, with 4 bases between them. Germline V gene lookup returns CDR1 MGHRA and CDR2 YSYEKL. CDR3 coding DNA: TGCGCCAGCAGCCCGGGAGAGACCCAGTACTTC. It is translated as CASSPGETQYF.

This chain links TRBV6-6 with TRBJ1-2; 11 bases fit TRBD1. There are 16 residues in the CDR3. The J segment lost 0 bases and the V segment lost 5 bases, leaving 5 bases of the junction unmatched. Germline V gene lookup returns CDR1 MNHNY and CDR2 SVGAGI (reference sequence). CDR3 sequence: CASSVTGQGANYGYTF. The DNA for the CDR3 is TGTGCCAGCAGTGTTACGGGACAGGGGGCTAACTATGGCTACACCTTC.

The chain's CDR3 is CASSRSGGTETQYF. The CDR3 DNA sequence: TGTGCCAGCAGCCGATCGGGGGGAACGGAGACCCAGTACTTC. The genes are TRBV6-1 and TRBJ2-5, with TRBD2 matching over 7 bases. The CDR3 sequence is 14 residues long. Germline V gene sequence: CDR1 MNHNS, CDR2 SASEGT. The V gene end was trimmed by 6 bases and the J gene end by 5 bases; junction bases not matched to a gene: 9.